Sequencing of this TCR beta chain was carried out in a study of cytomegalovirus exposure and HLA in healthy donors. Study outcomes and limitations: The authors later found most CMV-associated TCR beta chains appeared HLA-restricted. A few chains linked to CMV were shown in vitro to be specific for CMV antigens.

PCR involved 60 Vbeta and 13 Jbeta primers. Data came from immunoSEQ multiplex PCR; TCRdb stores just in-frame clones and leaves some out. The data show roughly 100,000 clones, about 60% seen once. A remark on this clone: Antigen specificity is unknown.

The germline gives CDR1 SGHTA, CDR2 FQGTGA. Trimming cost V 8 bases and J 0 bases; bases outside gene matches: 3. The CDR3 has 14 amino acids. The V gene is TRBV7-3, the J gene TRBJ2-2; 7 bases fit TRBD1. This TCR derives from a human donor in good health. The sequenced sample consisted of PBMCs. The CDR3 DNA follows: TGTGCCAGCTCGGGACAGCCGAACACCGGGGAGCTGTTTTTT. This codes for CASSGQPNTGELFF.